A single sample is the source of the 8 T cell receptor beta chains below, sequenced in a study of blood T cell repertoires in COVID-19 (dated by TCRdb to about 2020). Library preparation employed the immunoSEQ multiplex PCR assay. The clones in this table, taken by TCRdb from immuneACCESS, are in-frame only. Not every clone is retained; where verified, under half of the shortfall comes from an unresolved V gene, and the cause of the rest is unknown. The sample contains 250,000 to 350,000 clones, roughly 85% of them found a single time. The top ten hold around 4.5% of the sample. Sequenced material: PBMCs or T cells enriched from blood (not recorded which). Every receptor here comes from a woman in her thirties who had recovered from COVID-19.

The chain joins TRBV28 to TRBJ2-5, with 9 nucleotides matching TRBD1. This CDR3 region has 15 residues. Looked up from germline, CDR1 is MDHEN and CDR2 is SYDVKM. V lost 4 bases, J lost 5 bases, and 8 bases stayed unmatched. CDR3 coding DNA: TGTGCCAGCAGTTCAAGGACAGGGGCGCGGGAGACCCAGTACTTC. Amino acids: CASSSRTGARETQYF.

With regard to this clone: An end of the junction differs from the germline gene, which may be a read error. V is TRBV2 and J is TRBJ1-3, with 10 positions matching TRBD1. Looked up from germline, CDR1 is SNHLY and CDR2 is FYNNEI. The CDR3 runs to 14 residues. CDR3 amino acids: CASRAYRTGGHPGF. CDR3 DNA sequence: TGTGCCAGCAGAGCCTACCGGACAGGGGGGCATCCCGGTTTT.

The CDR3 here is CASSPSYGSSYEQYF. The CDR3 DNA reads as TGTGCCAGCAGCCCATCCTACGGTAGCTCCTACGAGCAGTACTTC. V gene TRBV4-2 combines with J gene TRBJ2-7; no clear D gene. Germline V CDR1 and CDR2: LGHNA, YNFKEQ. Trimming stripped 4 bases from V and 0 bases from J, with 13 bases between. There are 15 residues in the CDR3.

The rearrangement uses TRBV7-2 and TRBJ2-7, with 12 bases fitting TRBD2. V shed 4 bases and J 5 bases; nucleotides not matched to a gene: 3. CDR3 length: 14 residues. Germline V gene data show CDR1 as SGHTA and CDR2 as FQGNSA. The CDR3 loop reads CASSSTSGRNEQYF. The CDR3, as DNA: TGTGCCAGCAGCTCCACTAGCGGGAGGAACGAGCAGTACTTC.

The rearrangement joins TRBV6-5 to TRBJ1-1; 7 bases map to TRBD1. The CDR3 has 15 amino acids. CDR1 is MNHEY, CDR2 SVGAGI, per germline. The ends lost 7 bases at V and 1 base at J; junction bases unmatched: 9. In DNA, the CDR3 is TGTGCCAGCACCCTAGGGGGGACAGAGAACACTGAAGCTTTCTTT. Encoded protein: CASTLGGTENTEAFF.

V is TRBV28 and J is TRBJ1-2, with 7 bases lining up with TRBD1. Per the germline V gene, CDR1 is MDHEN and CDR2 is SYDVKM. CDR3 length equals 14 residues. The trim removed 6 bases at V and 4 bases at J, leaving 8 bases unmatched. CDR3 loop: CASSFGGTVYGYTF. The CDR3 DNA is TGTGCCAGCAGCTTTGGAGGGACAGTCTATGGCTACACCTTC.

The rearrangement joins TRBV18 to TRBJ2-3, with D perhaps matching TRBD2 (5 bases). The CDR3 contains 12 residues. The germline gives CDR1 KGHSH, CDR2 LQKENI. The V end lost 8 bases, the J end lost 6 bases, and 12 bases lay between the germline ends. The CDR3 sequence: CASRLTVDTQYF. For the CDR3, the DNA is TGTGCCAGCCGACTAACGGTGGATACGCAGTATTTT. The full variable domain, with the rest looked up from reference TRBV18 and TRBJ2-3, is NAGVMQNPRHLVRRRGQEARLRCSPMKGHSHVYWYRQLPEEGLKFMVYLQKENIIDESGMPKERFSAEFPKEGPSILRIQQVVRGDSAAYFCASRLTVDTQYFGPGTRLTVL.

J is TRBJ1-2 and V is TRBV30; the match to TRBD1 covers 10 bases. CDR1 is GTSNPN, CDR2 SVGIG, per germline (reference sequence). Germline trimming cut 7 bases from V and 8 bases from J; bases unmatched to any gene: 7. CDR3 size: 12 residues. CDR3 sequence reads: CAFPGTGVGYTF. The DNA for the CDR3 is TGTGCCTTCCCCGGGACAGGGGTAGGCTACACCTTC.